This T cell receptor beta chain was sequenced in a study of cytomegalovirus exposure and HLA in healthy donors (TCRdb year 2017). Turning to the overall study: An earlier analysis of approximately 640 of the donors reported more than 250 Gb of sequence data and about 100 million unique TCR beta sequences from 150 million to 200 million T cells. An early release that covered 500 to 800 HLA-typed donors contained approximately 300 gigabases of sequencing data and tens of millions of unique TCR sequences. Of the 350 to 450 genotyped donors, less than 85% were placed in the genetic ancestry cluster associated with self-reported Caucasian donors. The study aimed to test whether signatures of past pathogen exposure could be identified by cataloging public T cell receptors. Using immunosequencing, the study profiled T cell repertoires from about 620 subjects and related those repertoires to cytomegalovirus serostatus. Along with the approximately 700-subject first cohort, a separate validation cohort of 120 different subjects was used. To predict cytomegalovirus infection status, the study combined high-throughput TCR immunosequencing, statistical association of individual TCRs with disease status, and machine learning. A later analysis re-analyzed previously published TCR beta repertoires from 500 to 700 donors and added high-resolution HLA genotyping to study TCR occurrence patterns. Rather than using new phenotypic data, the later analysis identified candidate immune exposures from TCR beta sequences and from how often those sequences occurred across donors. To decide whether each TCR beta V gene segment behaved as functional or pseudogenic, an earlier analysis of nearly 600 of the donors relied on high-throughput TCR beta sequencing. Donor age, sex, ethnicity and CMV serostatus were compiled together with the repertoire data. Genome-wide SNP genotypes for about 65% of the 666 donors were used in a later genetic analysis, which treated that subset as a discovery cohort. Every repertoire in the discovery cohort had been generated on one and the same sequencing platform. Class I and class II HLA loci were covered by the typing at four-digit resolution. Typing coverage differed by locus: A, B, C, DRB1 and DQB1 were typed in about 629-640 donors, DQA1 in 522, DPA1 in around 600, and DPB1 in approximately 450. Because of strong linkage in the cohort, roughly five DR-DQ haplotypes were treated as single units for association and clustering. Among roughly 400 genotyped donors of the cohort, an average of around 240,000 unique TCR beta nucleotide sequences were sequenced per donor, roughly a sixth of them non-productive. Here is what the overall study found, with its caveats: Because HLA typing was unavailable for some donors at each locus, only the typed subset was used in association tests. Compared with the roughly 710-donor mean, donors in an Asian-associated ancestry cluster had fewer N-insertions in productive TCRs, according to a later genetic analysis. In vitro tests confirmed that a few of the cytomegalovirus-associated TCR beta chains recognize cytomegalovirus antigens. A cluster of highly shared sequence variants was judged likely to represent a technical artifact of the sequencing pipeline. A further reported finding was that TCR beta sequences accurately predicted the HLA-A and HLA-B alleles for most subjects in the first cohort. Compared with equally common non-associated chains, HLA-associated TCR beta chains in a later analysis were more clonally expanded and had lower generation probabilities. This cohort had only TCR beta chains sequenced, and the lack of alpha or paired-chain data limited which features could be detected. A later analysis found that TCR association rates varied across HLA loci, with DRB1 alleles showing the most associated TCRs and HLA-C alleles the fewest. It was suggested by the authors that the approach could potentially be generalized to other disease states and immunological phenotypes. Around 16 rarely observed V segments, including chromosome 9 orphons, were excluded from the earlier analysis of about 610 of the donors because counts were too low. Presence/absence analyses assumed roughly uniform sequencing depth across donors, an assumption that may not hold. The only immune exposure information available for the cohort was CMV serostatus. Assigning TCR associations to individual alleles was difficult when HLA alleles, especially DR and DQ, strongly co-occurred. The 87-base-pair reads could not distinguish some IMGT-functional V segments, including TRBV6-2 and TRBV6-3, so those segments were excluded. At a false discovery rate of 0.05, a later analysis linked around 17,000 TCR beta sequences to specific HLA alleles. A later genetic analysis associated a missense DCLRE1C variant with V-gene and J-gene trimming of TCR beta chains, and an independent cohort replicated the association. In an earlier analysis of 450 to 750 of the donors, most TCR beta V segments appeared in productive rearrangements about 90% or about 30% of the time, broadly matching IMGT annotations. In both the original and validation cohorts, the classifier was reported to diagnose cytomegalovirus status with high specificity and sensitivity. Correlated functional status among segregating V segments might reflect linkage disequilibrium, but an unknown experimental factor could not be ruled out. The study gave a list of roughly 150 TCR beta chains associated with cytomegalovirus. A later analysis reported that several top co-occurrence clusters appeared linked to parvovirus B19, influenza, CMV and Epstein-Barr virus. In a later analysis, most CMV-associated TCR beta chains were found to appear HLA-restricted, with HLA associations seemingly driven largely by CMV exposure. Across donors, most TCR sequences were observed very rarely, whereas some public TCRs were present in many individuals.

The library was obtained by the immunoSEQ multiplex PCR assay. For the multiplex PCR, a mixture combining 60 forward primers for TCR Vbeta segments and 13 reverse primers for TCR Jbeta segments was used. The CDR3 region of rearranged TCR beta genes was amplified from genomic DNA with a multiplex PCR assay. On the Illumina HiSeq System, the amplified TCR beta libraries were sequenced as 87-base-pair reads. Concerning the study's data processing: A later analysis counted tens of millions of unique TCR beta chains across the approximately 700 repertoires, and some 11 million of these chains were shared by at least two donors. To remove PCR and sequencing errors, raw reads were error-corrected and collapsed into unique sequences using a nearest-neighbor algorithm that merged closely related sequences. V, D and J gene segments were assigned by aligning CDR3 sequences to IMGT reference sequences. For a sequence to be retained, a match of at least six nucleotides was required to both a V gene segment and a J gene segment. A rearrangement counted as productive if the CDR3 had no stop codons and remained in frame with V and J, and every other rearrangement counted as non-productive. Following IMGT convention, CDR3 was defined as the stretch from the second conserved V-encoded cysteine up to the conserved J-encoded phenylalanine. The earlier analysis of around 640 of the donors excluded sequences that lacked an unambiguous match to a single V gene segment. An earlier analysis of several hundred of the donors called V segments functional above 56.7% productive rearrangements and segregating when the between-donor standard deviation exceeded 5%. To diagnose cytomegalovirus status from the catalog of TCR beta chain sequences, a statistical classification framework was built. A later analysis assigned V and J genes by comparing TCR nucleotide sequences with IMGT/GENE-DB human TR gene sequences. A later analysis assigned CDR3 sequences and most-parsimonious VDJ recombination scenarios with the TCRdist pipeline. In a later analysis, each TCR beta chain was defined by its CDR3 amino acid sequence together with its V-gene family, and reads lacking a unique V-gene family were excluded. In a later analysis, fewer than 600 highly shared, low-generation-probability nucleotide sequences were removed to address suspected cross-contamination and a sequencing artifact. In a later analysis, a clonal expansion index was calculated for each public chain from normalized within-repertoire ranks of inferred template counts. Generation probabilities in a later analysis came from a VDJ recombination model fitted to out-of-frame rearrangements, and those results were checked against IGoR. In a later analysis, TCR-TCR, TCR-HLA and TCR-CMV co-occurrence was scored with hypergeometric tests, and a repertoire-size bias correction was applied to TCR pairs. In a later analysis, false discovery rates were estimated by permuting HLA or CMV assignments 20 times. In a later analysis, co-occurring TCRs were grouped with DBSCAN, and TCRdist sequence similarity was added when clustering was performed within HLA-allele-positive subsets. Repertoires with fewer than 30,000 or more than 120,000 public chains, plus five repertoires with anomalous nucleotide sharing, were excluded from co-occurrence clustering. TCRdb took over this immuneACCESS table, retaining in-frame rearrangements with V and J assigned. Such tables are incomplete; in checked studies, under half of the missing clones stem from an unresolved V gene, and the remainder is unexplained. V, J and clone size derive from that table, while D and trimming were established from the DNA sequence. The sample includes around 150,000 clones, with approximately 78% observed a single time. The ten top clones hold approximately 4.2% of the sample.

This clone was counted a few times. There is no known antigen for this receptor. Per-base qualities were not stored, and no clone one base away is much larger. CDR1 is given as MGHDK and CDR2 as SYGVNS, both from the germline V gene. The junction shows trimming of 6 bases on V and 6 bases on J, plus 15 bases between the germline ends. The CDR3 sequence holds 15 residues, the cysteine and phenylalanine included. Only the CDR3 DNA stays, 45 bases, in frame from base 1. The cohort was made up of under 800 healthy bone marrow donors. At the time of sampling, every cohort member was nominally healthy, though immune exposures that went unrecorded were likely present. The donor was CMV seropositive and belonged to the group of 250 to 350 seropositive cohort members. Each donor provided a peripheral blood sample, and peripheral blood mononuclear cells were used for TCR beta sequencing. The Qiagen DNeasy Blood Extraction Kit was used to extract genomic DNA from the blood cell samples.

The sequence came from a woman aged 40 to 50 in good health and CMV-seropositive. The sample taken for sequencing was PBMCs. Recombination connected TRBV25-1 to TRBJ1-6; possibly the D gene is TRBD1, per 5 matching bases. CDR3 protein: CASRAPGLINSPLHF. The nucleotides are TGTGCCAGCAGGGCCCCGGGACTGATTAATTCACCCCTCCACTTT.